This TCR beta chain was profiled in a study of T-cell memory formation after mild COVID-19. This clonotype was counted a few times. TCRdb re-called the 5' RACE reads through MiXCR, storing one row per CDR3 protein. Among 400,000 or so distinct CDR3 sequences listed, roughly 20% were seen once. V lost 0 bases to trimming and J lost 12 bases, with 12 bases between them. Germline values: CDR1 LGHDT, CDR2 YNNKEL (reference sequence). The CDR3 runs to 13 residues. The TCR comes from an adult woman who had mild COVID-19 (a few samples of this study predate the infection). Cell type and time point are not known. The genes are TRBV3-1 and TRBJ2-1; D gene ambiguous. Material: PBMCs or a T cell subset sorted from them (not recorded which). CDR3 nucleotide sequence: TGTGCCAGCAGCCAAGATATGTGGGGTGGGCAGTTCTTC. This gives the protein CASSQDMWGGQFF.